This T cell receptor beta chain was profiled in a study of T cells in Graves' hyperthyroidism and ophthalmopathy. This clonotype was seen repeatedly, ten times or more. V trimming: 1 base; J trimming: 1 base; junction bases outside the gene matches: 9. The CDR3 extends over 19 amino acids. Amplification of TCR beta CDR3 regions used RNA as the template. HTBI primers drove first-round RT-PCR of the TCR CDR3. TCRdb reprocessed the multiplex PCR reads with MiXCR, giving one entry per CDR3 protein. Of more than 350,000 distinct CDR3 sequences listed, 14% to 15% are singletons. Isolation of PBMCs was performed on 8.5 to 10 ml fresh peripheral blood.

The chain carries TRBV12-3 or TRBV12-4 and TRBJ2-1, with 11 nucleotides matching TRBD2. The sample was blood. The receptor was derived from a woman in her 30s with Graves' hyperthyroidism. The CDR3 loop is CASSLVSTSGSGSYNEQFF. The CDR3 coding sequence is TGTGCCAGCAGTTTAGTTTCAACTAGCGGGAGTGGATCCTACAATGAGCAGTTCTTC.